This record concerns one T cell receptor beta chain sequence. The data belong to a study of blood T cell repertoires in COVID-19. TCRdb's table, derived via immunoSEQ multiplex PCR, lists solely in-frame clones and lacks some. Of 95,000 to 120,000 clones in the sample, 70% to 90% were seen once. The CDR3 consists of 15 residues. J gave up 2 bases and V 0 bases, and 1 base lay outside the gene matches. Germline V gene lookup returns CDR1 LGHNA and CDR2 YSLEER. The TCR originated in a woman in her sixties or seventies who had recovered from COVID-19. The sequenced sample consisted of peripheral blood. The V gene is TRBV4-3, the J gene TRBJ1-2; 9 positions agree with TRBD1. CDR3 nucleotides: TGCGCCAGCAGCCAAGAGGACAGGGGAAACTATGGCTACACCTTC. It specifies CASSQEDRGNYGYTF.